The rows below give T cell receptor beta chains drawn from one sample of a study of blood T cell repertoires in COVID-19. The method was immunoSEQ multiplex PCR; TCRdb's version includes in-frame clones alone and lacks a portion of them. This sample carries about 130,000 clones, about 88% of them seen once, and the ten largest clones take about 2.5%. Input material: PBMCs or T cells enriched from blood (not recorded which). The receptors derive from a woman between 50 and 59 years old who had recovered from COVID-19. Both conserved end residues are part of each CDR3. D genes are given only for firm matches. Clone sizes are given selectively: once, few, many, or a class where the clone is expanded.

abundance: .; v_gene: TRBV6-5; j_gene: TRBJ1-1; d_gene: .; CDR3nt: TGTGCCAGCAGCTCCGGGCGGGGAAGAACTGAAGCTTTCTTT; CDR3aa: CASSSGRGRTEAFF
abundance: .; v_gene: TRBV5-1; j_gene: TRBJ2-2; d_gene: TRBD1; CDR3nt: TGCGCCAGCGGGACAGGGACGCCGAACACCGGGGAGCTGTTTTTT; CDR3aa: CASGTGTPNTGELFF
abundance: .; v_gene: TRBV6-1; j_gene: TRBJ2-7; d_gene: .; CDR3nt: TGTGCCAGCAGTGAAAACAGCCACCAGTTCTACGAGCAGTACTTC; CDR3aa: CASSENSHQFYEQYF
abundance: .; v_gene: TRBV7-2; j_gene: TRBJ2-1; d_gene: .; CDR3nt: TGTGCCAGCAGCGCCGGGACATTCCTCTCCAATGAGCAGTTCTTC; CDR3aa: CASSAGTFLSNEQFF
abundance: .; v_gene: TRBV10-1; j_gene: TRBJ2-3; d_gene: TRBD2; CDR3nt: TGCGCCAGCAGCGAGTCGACCGAGGCGGGGGTTAGCACAGATACGCAGTATTTT; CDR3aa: CASSESTEAGVSTDTQYF
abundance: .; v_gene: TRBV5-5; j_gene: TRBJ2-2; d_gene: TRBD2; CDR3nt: TGTGCCAGCAGCTACCGACTAGCGGGGGAGAACACCGGGGAGCTGTTTTTT; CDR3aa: CASSYRLAGENTGELFF
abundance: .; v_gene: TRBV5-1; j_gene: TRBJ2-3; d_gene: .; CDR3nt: TGCGCCAGCAGCCCCCTGGGGGGACTCACAGATACGCAGTATTTT; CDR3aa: CASSPLGGLTDTQYF
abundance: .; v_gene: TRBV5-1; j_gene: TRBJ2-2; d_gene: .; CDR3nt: TGCGCCAGCAGCAATTCGGGAATCGGCGGGGAGCTGTTTTTT; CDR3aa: CASSNSGIGGELFF
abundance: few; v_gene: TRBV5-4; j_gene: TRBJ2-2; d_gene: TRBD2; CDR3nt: TGTGCCAGCAGCCCCCTCAATCGGGGGGGCCGGGGCGGGGAGCTGTTTTTT; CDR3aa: CASSPLNRGGRGGELFF
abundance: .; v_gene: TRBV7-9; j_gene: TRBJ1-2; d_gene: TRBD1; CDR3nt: TGTGCCAGCAGCGGACCGGGACAGACCAACTATGGCTACACCTTC; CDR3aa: CASSGPGQTNYGYTF
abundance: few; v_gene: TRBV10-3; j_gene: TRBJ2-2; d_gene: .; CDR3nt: TGTGCCATCAGCCACCGAGCGAACACCGGGGAGCTGTTTTTT; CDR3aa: CAISHRANTGELFF
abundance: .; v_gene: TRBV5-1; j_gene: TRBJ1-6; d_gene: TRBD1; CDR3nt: TGCGCCAGCAGCTTGGTTGACAGGGGGCAAGTTAATTCACCCCTCCACTTT; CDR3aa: CASSLVDRGQVNSPLHF
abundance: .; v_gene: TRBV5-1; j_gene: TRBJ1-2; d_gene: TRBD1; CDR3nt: TGCGCCAGCAGCAGGGGACAGAACGCCGATGGCTACACCTTC; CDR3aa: CASSRGQNADGYTF
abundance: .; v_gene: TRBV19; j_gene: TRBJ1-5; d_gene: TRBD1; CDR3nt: TGTGCCAGTATGCCGGGACAGGCTAGCAATCAGCCCCAGCATTTT; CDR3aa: CASMPGQASNQPQHF
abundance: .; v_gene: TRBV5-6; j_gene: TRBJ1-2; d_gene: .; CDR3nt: TGTGCCAGCAGCTTGACAGCTAACTATGGCTACACCTTC; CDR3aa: CASSLTANYGYTF
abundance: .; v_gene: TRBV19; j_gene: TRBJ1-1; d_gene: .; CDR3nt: TGTGCCAGTAGTACCCTGGACTCAAACACTGAAGCTTTCTTT; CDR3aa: CASSTLDSNTEAFF
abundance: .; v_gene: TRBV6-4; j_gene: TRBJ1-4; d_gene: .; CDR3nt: TGTGCCACCTCGTATGAAAAACTGTTTTTT; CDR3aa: CATSYEKLFF
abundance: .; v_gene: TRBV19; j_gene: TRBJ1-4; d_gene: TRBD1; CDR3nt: TGTGCCAGTAGACCCACAGGGGATGAAAAACTGTTTTTT; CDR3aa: CASRPTGDEKLFF
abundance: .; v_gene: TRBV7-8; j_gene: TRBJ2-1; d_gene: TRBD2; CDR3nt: TGTGCCAGCGTAGGACGTGAGCGGGGGGGAGCTTTCAATGAGCAGTTCTTC; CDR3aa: CASVGRERGGAFNEQFF
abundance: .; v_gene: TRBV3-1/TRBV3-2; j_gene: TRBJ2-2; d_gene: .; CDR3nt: TGTGCCAGCAGCCCCCGGGAGACCGGGGAGCTGTTTTTT; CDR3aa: CASSPRETGELFF
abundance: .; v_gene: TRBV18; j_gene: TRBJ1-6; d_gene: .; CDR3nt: TGTGCCAGCTCACCGGGGGCAGAATATAATTCACCCCTCCACTTT; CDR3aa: CASSPGAEYNSPLHF
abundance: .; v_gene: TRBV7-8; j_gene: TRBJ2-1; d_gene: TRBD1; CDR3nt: TGTGCCAGCAGCTTAACCGGGACAGGGGTTTACAATGAGCAGTTCTTC; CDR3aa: CASSLTGTGVYNEQFF
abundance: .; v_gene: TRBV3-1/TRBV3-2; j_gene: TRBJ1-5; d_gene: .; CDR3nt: TGTGCCAGCAGCCAAGGGGGCGCCCTGTCCCTCAATCAGCCCCAGCATTTT; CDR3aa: CASSQGGALSLNQPQHF
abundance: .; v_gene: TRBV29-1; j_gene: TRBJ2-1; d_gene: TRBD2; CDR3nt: TGCAGCGTTGCGACTAGCGGGTACAATGAGCAGTTCTTC; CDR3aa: CSVATSGYNEQFF
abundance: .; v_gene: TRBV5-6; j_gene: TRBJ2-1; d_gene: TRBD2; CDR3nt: TGTGCCATCGGGGGGGCCGGGAATGAGCAGTTCTTC; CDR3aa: CAIGGAGNEQFF
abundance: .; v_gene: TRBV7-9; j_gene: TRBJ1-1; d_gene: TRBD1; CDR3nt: TGTGCCAGCAGCCTGGACAGGGGGCCGAACACTGAAGCTTTCTTT; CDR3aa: CASSLDRGPNTEAFF
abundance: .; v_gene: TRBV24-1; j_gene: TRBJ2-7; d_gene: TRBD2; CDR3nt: TGTGCCACCCTCAGCGGGGGTCCCCACGAGCAGTACTTC; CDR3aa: CATLSGGPHEQYF
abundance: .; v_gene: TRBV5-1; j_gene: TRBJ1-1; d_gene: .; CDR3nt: TGCGCCAGCAGCCACGGACATCATCGGGAGGGCACTGAAGCTTTCTTT; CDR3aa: CASSHGHHREGTEAFF